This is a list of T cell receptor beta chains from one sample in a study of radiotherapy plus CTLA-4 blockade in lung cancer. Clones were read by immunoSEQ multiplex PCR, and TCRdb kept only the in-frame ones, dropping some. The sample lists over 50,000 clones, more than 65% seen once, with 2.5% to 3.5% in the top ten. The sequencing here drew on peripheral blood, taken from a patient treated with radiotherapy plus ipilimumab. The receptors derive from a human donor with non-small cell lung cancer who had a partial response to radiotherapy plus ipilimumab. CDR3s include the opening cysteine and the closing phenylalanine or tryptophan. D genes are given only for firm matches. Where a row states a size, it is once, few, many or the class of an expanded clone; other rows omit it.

cdr3_aa: CASSLIGTANTEAFF
cdr3_nt: TGTGCCAGCAGCTTGATAGGGACAGCAAACACTGAAGCTTTCTTT
d_call: TRBD1
j_call: TRBJ1-1
v_call: TRBV5-4
clone_size: .

cdr3_aa: CASSSTSGQGDEQYF
cdr3_nt: TGTGCCAGCAGCTCCACTTCGGGGCAGGGGGACGAGCAGTACTTC
d_call: TRBD1
j_call: TRBJ2-7
v_call: TRBV5-4
clone_size: .

cdr3_aa: CASSQRGSDRYTF
cdr3_nt: TGTGCCAGCAGCCAACGGGGTAGTGATCGCTACACCTTC
d_call: .
j_call: TRBJ1-2
v_call: TRBV7-3
clone_size: .

cdr3_aa: CASSYRHGSYEQYF
cdr3_nt: TGTGCCAGCAGTTACCGACATGGTTCCTACGAGCAGTACTTC
d_call: .
j_call: TRBJ2-7
v_call: TRBV6-5
clone_size: .

cdr3_aa: CASSVTSGGGGTDTQYF
cdr3_nt: TGTGCCAGCAGCGTGACTAGCGGGGGGGGTGGGACAGATACGCAGTATTTT
d_call: TRBD2
j_call: TRBJ2-3
v_call: TRBV9
clone_size: few

cdr3_aa: CAWSPRDIGNLNSYEQYF
cdr3_nt: TGTGCCTGGAGCCCTAGGGACATCGGAAATTTAAACTCCTACGAGCAGTACTTC
d_call: .
j_call: TRBJ2-7
v_call: TRBV30
clone_size: .

cdr3_aa: CASSLIGFSTDTQYF
cdr3_nt: TGCGCCAGCAGCTTGATTGGCTTTAGCACAGATACGCAGTATTTT
d_call: .
j_call: TRBJ2-3
v_call: TRBV5-1
clone_size: .

cdr3_aa: CASSLAGRDGETQYF
cdr3_nt: TGTGCCAGCAGCTTAGCGGGGCGGGACGGAGAGACCCAGTACTTC
d_call: .
j_call: TRBJ2-5
v_call: TRBV7-2
clone_size: .

cdr3_aa: CASSLGGNRNSPLHF
cdr3_nt: TGCGCCAGCAGCTTGGGAGGGAATCGCAATTCACCCCTCCACTTT
d_call: .
j_call: TRBJ1-6
v_call: TRBV5-1
clone_size: .

cdr3_aa: CASSLKTGLYTDTQYF
cdr3_nt: TGCGCCAGCAGCTTGAAAACAGGCCTGTACACAGATACGCAGTATTTT
d_call: .
j_call: TRBJ2-3
v_call: TRBV5-1
clone_size: .

cdr3_aa: CATSRAQGVSYEQYF
cdr3_nt: TGTGCCACCAGCAGAGCTCAGGGGGTGTCCTACGAGCAGTACTTC
d_call: TRBD1
j_call: TRBJ2-7
v_call: TRBV15
clone_size: .

cdr3_aa: CASSDRAGETQYF
cdr3_nt: TGTGCCAGCAGTGACAGGGCTGGTGAGACCCAGTACTTC
d_call: TRBD1
j_call: TRBJ2-5
v_call: TRBV27
clone_size: .

cdr3_aa: CASSYSFNEQYF
cdr3_nt: TGTGCCAGCAGTTACTCGTTTAACGAGCAGTACTTC
d_call: .
j_call: TRBJ2-7
v_call: TRBV6-6
clone_size: .

cdr3_aa: CASSQQGFCYEQYF
cdr3_nt: TGCGCCAGCAGCCAACAGGGGTTTTGCTACGAGCAGTACTTC
d_call: .
j_call: TRBJ2-7
v_call: TRBV4-1
clone_size: .

cdr3_aa: CASSLGQGGSNQPQHF
cdr3_nt: TGTGCCAGCAGTCTAGGACAGGGGGGAAGCAATCAGCCCCAGCATTTT
d_call: TRBD1
j_call: TRBJ1-5
v_call: TRBV6-6
clone_size: once

cdr3_aa: CASSVAFASSGEQYF
cdr3_nt: TGTGCCAGCAGCGTAGCTTTTGCTAGCTCCGGCGAGCAGTACTTC
d_call: .
j_call: TRBJ2-7
v_call: TRBV9
clone_size: .

cdr3_aa: CASSLSEADNSPLHF
cdr3_nt: TGTGCCAGCAGCTTGAGCGAAGCAGATAATTCACCCCTCCACTTT
d_call: .
j_call: TRBJ1-6
v_call: TRBV4-2
clone_size: .

cdr3_aa: CASSPTTGTAGSNQPQHF
cdr3_nt: TGCGCCAGCAGCCCTACCACTGGGACAGCGGGTAGCAATCAGCCCCAGCATTTT
d_call: TRBD1
j_call: TRBJ1-5
v_call: TRBV4-1
clone_size: .

cdr3_aa: CASSIGVNQPQHF
cdr3_nt: TGTGCCAGTAGTATTGGAGTGAATCAGCCCCAGCATTTT
d_call: .
j_call: TRBJ1-5
v_call: TRBV19
clone_size: .

cdr3_aa: CASSFGQGSEETQYF
cdr3_nt: TGTGCCAGCAGCTTTGGACAGGGGAGTGAGGAGACCCAGTACTTC
d_call: TRBD1
j_call: TRBJ2-5
v_call: TRBV5-4
clone_size: .

cdr3_aa: CASSLAGLAGDNEQFF
cdr3_nt: TGTGCCAGCAGCTTGGCAGGCCTAGCGGGGGACAATGAGCAGTTCTTC
d_call: TRBD2
j_call: TRBJ2-1
v_call: TRBV5-4
clone_size: .

cdr3_aa: CAISARQGGHTEAFF
cdr3_nt: TGTGCCATCAGTGCCCGTCAGGGAGGGCACACTGAAGCTTTCTTT
d_call: .
j_call: TRBJ1-1
v_call: TRBV10-3
clone_size: .

cdr3_aa: CASSLVGPSSASSTDTQYF
cdr3_nt: TGTGCCAGCAGCTTAGTCGGTCCGTCGAGTGCCTCTAGCACAGATACGCAGTATTTT
d_call: .
j_call: TRBJ2-3
v_call: TRBV7-2
clone_size: once

cdr3_aa: CASSDRTGTYGYTF
cdr3_nt: TGTGCCAGCAGTGACAGGACAGGGACCTATGGCTACACCTTC
d_call: TRBD1
j_call: TRBJ1-2
v_call: TRBV9
clone_size: .

cdr3_aa: CASASGTVQETQYF
cdr3_nt: TGTGCCAGTGCGTCCGGGACAGTTCAAGAGACCCAGTACTTC
d_call: TRBD1
j_call: TRBJ2-5
v_call: TRBV19
clone_size: .

cdr3_aa: CASSLADSGEQYF
cdr3_nt: TGTGCCAGCAGCTTAGCCGACAGTGGCGAGCAGTACTTC
d_call: .
j_call: TRBJ2-7
v_call: TRBV7-7
clone_size: .

cdr3_aa: CASSAQAYEQYF
cdr3_nt: TGTGCCAGCAGTGCCCAGGCCTACGAGCAGTACTTC
d_call: .
j_call: TRBJ2-7
v_call: TRBV25-1
clone_size: .

cdr3_aa: CASSTGGWGNEKLFF
cdr3_nt: TGTGCCAGCAGTACTGGGGGCTGGGGTAATGAAAAACTGTTTTTT
d_call: .
j_call: TRBJ1-4
v_call: TRBV6-5
clone_size: few

cdr3_aa: CASTQGGSGANVLTF
cdr3_nt: TGTGCCAGCACTCAGGGCGGCTCTGGGGCCAACGTCCTGACTTTC
d_call: .
j_call: TRBJ2-6
v_call: TRBV25-1
clone_size: .

cdr3_aa: CASSESTGSFYEQYF
cdr3_nt: TGTGCCAGCAGTGAATCAACAGGGTCTTTCTACGAGCAGTACTTC
d_call: .
j_call: TRBJ2-7
v_call: TRBV6-1
clone_size: .

cdr3_aa: CASQGTSGGANTGELFF
cdr3_nt: TGTGCCAGTCAGGGGACTAGCGGGGGGGCGAACACCGGGGAGCTGTTTTTT
d_call: TRBD2
j_call: TRBJ2-2
v_call: TRBV19
clone_size: .

cdr3_aa: CASSVEGGLDRARGYTF
cdr3_nt: TGTGCCAGCAGCGTAGAGGGAGGCCTGGACAGGGCGAGAGGCTACACCTTC
d_call: TRBD1
j_call: TRBJ1-2
v_call: TRBV9
clone_size: once

cdr3_aa: CASSRDLLADTQYF
cdr3_nt: TGTGCCAGCAGTCGTGACTTACTCGCAGATACGCAGTATTTT
d_call: .
j_call: TRBJ2-3
v_call: TRBV6-5
clone_size: once

cdr3_aa: CASSLESGGAGEQFF
cdr3_nt: TGTGCCAGCAGCTTAGAGAGCGGGGGGGCAGGTGAGCAGTTCTTC
d_call: TRBD2
j_call: TRBJ2-1
v_call: TRBV7-8
clone_size: .

cdr3_aa: CASSSNLDIQYF
cdr3_nt: TGCGCCAGCAGCTCCAATTTAGACATTCAGTACTTC
d_call: .
j_call: TRBJ2-4
v_call: TRBV5-1
clone_size: .

cdr3_aa: CASSARDRPYSSTDTQYF
cdr3_nt: TGTGCCAGCAGCGCCCGGGACAGACCATATTCTAGCACAGATACGCAGTATTTT
d_call: TRBD1
j_call: TRBJ2-3
v_call: TRBV5-8
clone_size: .

cdr3_aa: CASRGEADNSPLHF
cdr3_nt: TGTGCCAGCAGGGGGGAGGCTGATAATTCACCCCTCCACTTT
d_call: .
j_call: TRBJ1-6
v_call: TRBV6-1
clone_size: .

cdr3_aa: CASSADRGGNQPQHF
cdr3_nt: TGTGCCAGCAGTGCGGACAGGGGCGGTAATCAGCCCCAGCATTTT
d_call: TRBD1
j_call: TRBJ1-5
v_call: TRBV2
clone_size: .

cdr3_aa: CASSLSFQGAQNTEAFF
cdr3_nt: TGTGCCAGCAGTTTAAGTTTCCAGGGGGCGCAGAACACTGAAGCTTTCTTT
d_call: TRBD1
j_call: TRBJ1-1
v_call: TRBV27
clone_size: once

cdr3_aa: CASSRSSGSSYNEQFF
cdr3_nt: TGTGCCAGCAGCCGTAGTAGCGGTAGCTCCTACAATGAGCAGTTCTTC
d_call: .
j_call: TRBJ2-1
v_call: TRBV11-2
clone_size: .

cdr3_aa: CASRDAGHNSPLHF
cdr3_nt: TGTGCCAGCAGAGACGCGGGACATAATTCACCCCTCCACTTT
d_call: .
j_call: TRBJ1-6
v_call: TRBV6-1
clone_size: .

cdr3_aa: CASSLAVNEKLFF
cdr3_nt: TGTGCCAGCAGCTTGGCGGTTAATGAAAAACTGTTTTTT
d_call: .
j_call: TRBJ1-4
v_call: TRBV5-6
clone_size: .

cdr3_aa: CASSVVGDSSTDTQYF
cdr3_nt: TGTGCCAGCAGCGTAGTGGGGGACTCTAGCACAGATACGCAGTATTTT
d_call: .
j_call: TRBJ2-3
v_call: TRBV9
clone_size: .

cdr3_aa: CASSDLTGPRPQHF
cdr3_nt: TGTGCCAGCAGTGACCTGACAGGTCCTAGGCCCCAGCATTTT
d_call: .
j_call: TRBJ1-5
v_call: TRBV6-1
clone_size: .

cdr3_aa: CASSARQGSPNTGELFF
cdr3_nt: TGTGCCAGCAGCGCGCGACAGGGAAGCCCGAACACCGGGGAGCTGTTTTTT
d_call: TRBD1
j_call: TRBJ2-2
v_call: TRBV5-6
clone_size: .

cdr3_aa: CASSFRAGNEQFF
cdr3_nt: TGCGCCAGCAGCTTCCGGGCGGGGAATGAGCAGTTCTTC
d_call: .
j_call: TRBJ2-1
v_call: TRBV5-1
clone_size: .

cdr3_aa: CASSKTIVPESETQYF
cdr3_nt: TGTGCCAGCAGCAAAACTATAGTTCCGGAGTCAGAGACCCAGTACTTC
d_call: .
j_call: TRBJ2-5
v_call: TRBV7-6
clone_size: .

cdr3_aa: CASSRPGQGTQYF
cdr3_nt: TGTGCCAGCAGCAGGCCGGGACAGGGTACGCAGTATTTT
d_call: TRBD1
j_call: TRBJ2-3
v_call: TRBV6-5
clone_size: .

cdr3_aa: CASSSGQGVTYGYTF
cdr3_nt: TGTGCCAGCAGCTCCGGACAGGGTGTTACCTATGGCTACACCTTC
d_call: TRBD1
j_call: TRBJ1-2
v_call: TRBV5-4
clone_size: .

cdr3_aa: CASSPVGDRADTQYF
cdr3_nt: TGTGCCAGCAGCCCGGTTGGGGACAGAGCAGATACGCAGTATTTT
d_call: TRBD1
j_call: TRBJ2-3
v_call: TRBV5-6
clone_size: .

cdr3_aa: CASSPFADTRNTEAFF
cdr3_nt: TGTGCCAGCAGCCCCTTTGCGGATACCCGGAACACTGAAGCTTTCTTT
d_call: .
j_call: TRBJ1-1
v_call: TRBV28
clone_size: .

cdr3_aa: CASSSQDSYNEQFF
cdr3_nt: TGTGCCAGCAGCTCCCAGGACAGTTACAATGAGCAGTTCTTC
d_call: .
j_call: TRBJ2-1
v_call: TRBV11-3
clone_size: .

cdr3_aa: CASSRETGELFF
cdr3_nt: TGTGCCAGCAGCCGGGAAACCGGGGAGCTGTTTTTT
d_call: .
j_call: TRBJ2-2
v_call: TRBV7-8
clone_size: .

cdr3_aa: CASSPRQGGLGQPQHF
cdr3_nt: TGTGCCAGCAGTCCGCGACAGGGGGGGTTGGGTCAGCCCCAGCATTTT
d_call: TRBD1
j_call: TRBJ1-5
v_call: TRBV28
clone_size: .